This paragraph reports one T cell receptor (beta chain). Germline CDR1 DFQATT, CDR2 SNEGSKA (reference sequence). Unmatched junction bases numbered 9, after V lost 5 bases and J lost 1 base. The CDR3 is made up of 15 amino acids. The record originates from a study of identical twins' blood T cells. Sample barcodes were added at both library ends during cDNA synthesis. TCRdb independently ran MiXCR on the 5' RACE reads; one entry per CDR3 protein. The sample consists of a few hundred thousand distinct CDR3 sequences, over 25% of them appearing once. Six healthy women, forming three identical twin pairs, donated samples.

Sequenced sample: PBMCs. This receptor was taken from a woman aged 18 to 55 in good health. The V call is TRBV20-1, the J call TRBJ1-1, with 8 bases lining up with TRBD1. CDR3 region: CSAPDPGTGNTEAFF. For the CDR3, the DNA is TGCAGTGCTCCGGATCCCGGGACAGGGAACACTGAAGCTTTCTTT.